This TCR beta chain was recovered during a study of blood T cells in healthy people across ages. Next came a second PCR, run for about 6 to 12 cycles, which used a sample-barcoded 5' primer along with a J-beta primer mix. Each cDNA molecule was tagged by a template-switch adaptor with 12 random nucleotides. TCRdb fed the 5' RACE reads into MiXCR, producing one record per CDR3 protein. The data hold more than 650,000 distinct CDR3 sequences, with less than 70% observed a single time. Study-wide findings and caveats: With naive T cell percentage, TCR beta diversity showed a strong correlation.

This clonotype was seen ten or more times. The antigen is undetermined. With 4 bases clipped from V and 5 bases from J, the junction kept 6 bases outside the gene matches. Looked up from germline, CDR1 is SEHNR and CDR2 is FQNEAQ (reference sequence). The CDR3 runs to 14 residues. The sequence derives from a man older than 75 in good health. Sequenced sample: blood. This rearrangement joins TRBV7-9 to TRBJ1-2, with 8 bases identical to TRBD1. DNA of the CDR3: TGTGCCAGCAGCTCCTGGACAGGGAATTATGGCTACACCTTC. Residues: CASSSWTGNYGYTF.